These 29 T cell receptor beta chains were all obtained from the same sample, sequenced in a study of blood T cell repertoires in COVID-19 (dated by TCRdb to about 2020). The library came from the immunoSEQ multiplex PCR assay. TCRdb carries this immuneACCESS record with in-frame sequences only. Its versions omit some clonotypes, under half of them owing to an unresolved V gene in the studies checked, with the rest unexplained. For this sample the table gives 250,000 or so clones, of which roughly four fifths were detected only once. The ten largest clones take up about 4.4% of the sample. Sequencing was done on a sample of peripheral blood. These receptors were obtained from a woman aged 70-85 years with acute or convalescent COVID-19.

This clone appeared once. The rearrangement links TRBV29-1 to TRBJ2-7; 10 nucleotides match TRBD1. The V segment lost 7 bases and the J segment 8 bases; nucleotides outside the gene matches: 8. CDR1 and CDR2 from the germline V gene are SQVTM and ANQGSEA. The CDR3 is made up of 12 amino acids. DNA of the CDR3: TGCAGCGGGGGACAGGGGAATGAGAAGCAGTACTTC. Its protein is CSGGQGNEKQYF.

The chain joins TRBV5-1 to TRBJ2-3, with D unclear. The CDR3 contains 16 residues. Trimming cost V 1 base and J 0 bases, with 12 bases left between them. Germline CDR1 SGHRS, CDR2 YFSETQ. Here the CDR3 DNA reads TGCGCCAGCAGCTTGCCTAGTGGATCGAGCACAGATACGCAGTATTTT. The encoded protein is CASSLPSGSSTDTQYF.

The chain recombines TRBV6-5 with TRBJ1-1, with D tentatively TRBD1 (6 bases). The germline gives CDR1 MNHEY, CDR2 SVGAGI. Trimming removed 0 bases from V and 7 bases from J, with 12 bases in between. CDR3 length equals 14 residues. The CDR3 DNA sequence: TGTGCCAGCAGTTACTCCAATGGACAGCTTGAAGCTTTCTTT. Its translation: CASSYSNGQLEAFF.

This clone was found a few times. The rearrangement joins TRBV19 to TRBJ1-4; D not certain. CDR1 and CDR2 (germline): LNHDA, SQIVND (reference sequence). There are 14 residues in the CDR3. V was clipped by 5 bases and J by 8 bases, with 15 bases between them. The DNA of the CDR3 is TGTGCCAGTAGTCGATCCAGGAGGGAAGAAAAACTGTTTTTT. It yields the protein CASSRSRREEKLFF.

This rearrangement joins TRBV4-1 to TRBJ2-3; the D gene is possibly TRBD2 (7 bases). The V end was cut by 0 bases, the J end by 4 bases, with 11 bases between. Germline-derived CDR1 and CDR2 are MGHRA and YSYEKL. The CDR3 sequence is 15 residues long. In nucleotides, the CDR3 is TGCGCCAGCAGCCAAGAATCGGGGGGCGCAGATACGCAGTATTTT. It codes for CASSQESGGADTQYF.

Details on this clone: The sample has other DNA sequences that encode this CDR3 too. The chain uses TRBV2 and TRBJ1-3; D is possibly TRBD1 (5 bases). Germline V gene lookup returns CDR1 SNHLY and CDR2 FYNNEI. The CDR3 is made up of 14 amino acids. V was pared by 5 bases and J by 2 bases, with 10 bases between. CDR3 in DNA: TGTGCCAGCAGTCTGCAGGGAACTGGAAACACCATATATTTT. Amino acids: CASSLQGTGNTIYF.

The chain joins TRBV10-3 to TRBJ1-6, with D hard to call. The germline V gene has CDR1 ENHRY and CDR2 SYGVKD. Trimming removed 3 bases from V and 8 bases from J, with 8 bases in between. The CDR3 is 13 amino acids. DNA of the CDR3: TGTGCCATCAGTGACGGGTGGGATTCACCCCTCCACTTT. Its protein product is CAISDGWDSPLHF.

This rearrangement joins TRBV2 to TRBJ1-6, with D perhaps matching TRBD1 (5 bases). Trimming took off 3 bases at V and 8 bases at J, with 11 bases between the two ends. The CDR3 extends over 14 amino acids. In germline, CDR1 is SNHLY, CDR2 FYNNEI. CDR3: CASSDRQGYSPLHF. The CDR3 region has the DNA TGTGCCAGCAGTGACCGGCAGGGATATTCACCCCTCCACTTT.

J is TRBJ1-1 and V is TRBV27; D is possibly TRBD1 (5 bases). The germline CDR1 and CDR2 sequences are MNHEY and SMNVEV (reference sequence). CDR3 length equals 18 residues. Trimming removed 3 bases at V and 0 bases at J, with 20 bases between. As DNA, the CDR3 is TGTGCCAGCAGTTTCAGGGCAGCGGGTCTGCTCATGAACACTGAAGCTTTCTTT. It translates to CASSFRAAGLLMNTEAFF.

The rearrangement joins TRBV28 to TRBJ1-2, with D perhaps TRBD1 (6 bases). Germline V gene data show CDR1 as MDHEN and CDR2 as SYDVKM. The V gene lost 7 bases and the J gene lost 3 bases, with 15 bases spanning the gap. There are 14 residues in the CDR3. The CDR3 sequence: CASTSDSPDYGYTF. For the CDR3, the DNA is TGTGCCAGCACCTCGGACAGCCCCGACTATGGCTACACCTTC.

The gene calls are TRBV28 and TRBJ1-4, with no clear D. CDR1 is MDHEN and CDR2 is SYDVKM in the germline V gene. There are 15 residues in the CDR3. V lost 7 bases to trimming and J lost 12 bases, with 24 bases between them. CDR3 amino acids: CASTLSTGNLMELFF. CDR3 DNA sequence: TGTGCCAGCACCCTATCTACGGGGAATCTGATGGAACTGTTTTTT.

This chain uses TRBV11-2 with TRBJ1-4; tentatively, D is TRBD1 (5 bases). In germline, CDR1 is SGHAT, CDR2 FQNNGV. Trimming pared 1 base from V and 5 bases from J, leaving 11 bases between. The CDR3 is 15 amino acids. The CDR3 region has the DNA TGTGCCAGCAGCTTAGTGGGGGGAAGCAATGAAAAACTGTTTTTT. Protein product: CASSLVGGSNEKLFF.

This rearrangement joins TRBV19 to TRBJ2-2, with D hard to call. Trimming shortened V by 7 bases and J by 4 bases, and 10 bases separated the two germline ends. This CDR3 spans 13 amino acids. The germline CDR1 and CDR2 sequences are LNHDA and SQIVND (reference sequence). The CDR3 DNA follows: TGTGCCAGTATGGCGGTCCGCACCGGGGAGCTGTTTTTT. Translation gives CASMAVRTGELFF. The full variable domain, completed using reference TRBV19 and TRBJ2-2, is DGGITQSPKYLFRKEGQNVTLSCEQNLNHDAMYWYRQDPGQGLRLIYYSQIVNDFQKGDIAEGYSVSREKKESFPLTVTSAQKNPTAFYLCASMAVRTGELFFGEGSRLTVL.

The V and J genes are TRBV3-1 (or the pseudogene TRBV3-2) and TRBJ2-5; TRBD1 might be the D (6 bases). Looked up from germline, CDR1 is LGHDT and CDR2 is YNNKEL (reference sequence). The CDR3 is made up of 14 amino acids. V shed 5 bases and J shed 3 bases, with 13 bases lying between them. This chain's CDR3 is CASSFRTEKETQYF. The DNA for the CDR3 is TGTGCCAGCAGCTTTCGGACAGAAAAAGAGACCCAGTACTTC.

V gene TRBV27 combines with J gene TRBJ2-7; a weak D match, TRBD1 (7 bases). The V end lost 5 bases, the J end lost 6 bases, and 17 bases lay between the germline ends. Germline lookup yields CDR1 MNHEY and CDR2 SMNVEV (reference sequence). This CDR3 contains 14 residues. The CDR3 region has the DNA TGTGCCAGCAGTCGCGACAGGGTGGGGGGCGAGCAGTACTTC. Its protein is CASSRDRVGGEQYF.

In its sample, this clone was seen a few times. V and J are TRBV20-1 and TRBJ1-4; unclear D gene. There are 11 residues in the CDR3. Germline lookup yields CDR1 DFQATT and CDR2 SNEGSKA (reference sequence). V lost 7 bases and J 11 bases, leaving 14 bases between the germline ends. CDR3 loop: CSVSNDWKLFF. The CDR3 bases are TGCAGTGTTTCAAATGACTGGAAACTGTTTTTT.

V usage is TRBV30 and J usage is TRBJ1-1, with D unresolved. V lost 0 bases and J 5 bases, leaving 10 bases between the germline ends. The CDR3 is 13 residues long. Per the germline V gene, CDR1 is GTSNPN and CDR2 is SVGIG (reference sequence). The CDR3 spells CAWSVTGITEAFF. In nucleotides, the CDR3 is TGTGCCTGGAGTGTAACCGGGATTACTGAAGCTTTCTTT.

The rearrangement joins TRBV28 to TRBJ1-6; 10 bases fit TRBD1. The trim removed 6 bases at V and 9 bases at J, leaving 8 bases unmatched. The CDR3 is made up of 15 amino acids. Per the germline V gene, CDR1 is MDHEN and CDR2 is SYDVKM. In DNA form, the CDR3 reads TGTGCCAGCAGCCATGGGGGGACAGGGGCTTCACCCCTCCACTTT. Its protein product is CASSHGGTGASPLHF.

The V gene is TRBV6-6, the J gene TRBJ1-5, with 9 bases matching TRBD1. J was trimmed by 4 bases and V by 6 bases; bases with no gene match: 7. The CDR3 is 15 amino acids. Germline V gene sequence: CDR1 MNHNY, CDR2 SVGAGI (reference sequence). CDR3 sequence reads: CASSSGQGKNQPQHF. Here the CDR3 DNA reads TGTGCCAGCAGCTCCGGACAGGGGAAGAATCAGCCCCAGCATTTT.

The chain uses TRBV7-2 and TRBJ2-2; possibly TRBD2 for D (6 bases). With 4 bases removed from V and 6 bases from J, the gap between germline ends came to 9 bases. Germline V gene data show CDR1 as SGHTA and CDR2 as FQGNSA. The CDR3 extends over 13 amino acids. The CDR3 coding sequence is TGTGCCAGCAGCTCCCGGGAGCCCGGGGAGCTGTTTTTT. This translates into CASSSREPGELFF.

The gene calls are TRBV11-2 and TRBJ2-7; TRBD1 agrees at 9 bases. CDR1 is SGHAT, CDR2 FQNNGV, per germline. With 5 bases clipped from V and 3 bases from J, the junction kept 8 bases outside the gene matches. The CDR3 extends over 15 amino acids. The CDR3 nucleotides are TGTGCCAGCAGCCTACCGGGACAGGGAAACTACGAGCAGTACTTC. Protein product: CASSLPGQGNYEQYF.

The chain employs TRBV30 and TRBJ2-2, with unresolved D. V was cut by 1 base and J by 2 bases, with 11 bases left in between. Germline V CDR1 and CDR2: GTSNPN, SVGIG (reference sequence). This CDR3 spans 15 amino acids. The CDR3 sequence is CAWSAGAYNTGELFF. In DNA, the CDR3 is TGTGCCTGGAGTGCGGGTGCTTATAACACCGGGGAGCTGTTTTTT.

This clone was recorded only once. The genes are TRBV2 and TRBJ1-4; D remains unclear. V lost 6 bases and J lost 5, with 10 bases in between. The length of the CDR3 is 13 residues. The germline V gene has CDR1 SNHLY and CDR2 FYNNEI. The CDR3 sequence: CASSSRENEKLFF. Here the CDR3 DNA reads TGTGCCAGCAGCTCACGGGAGAATGAAAAACTGTTTTTT.

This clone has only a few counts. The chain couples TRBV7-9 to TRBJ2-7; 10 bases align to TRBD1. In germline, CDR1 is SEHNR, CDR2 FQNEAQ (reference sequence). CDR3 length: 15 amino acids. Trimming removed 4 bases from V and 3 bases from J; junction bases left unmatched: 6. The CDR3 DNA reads TGTGCCAGCAGCTCCGCGGGACAGGGGAGCTACGAGCAGTACTTC. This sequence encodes CASSSAGQGSYEQYF.

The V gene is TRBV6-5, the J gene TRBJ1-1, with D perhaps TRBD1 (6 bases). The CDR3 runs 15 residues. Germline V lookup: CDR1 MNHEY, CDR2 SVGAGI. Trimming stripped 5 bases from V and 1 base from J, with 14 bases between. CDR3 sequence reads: CASSRTTTGNTEAFF. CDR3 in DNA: TGTGCCAGCAGTCGAACTACGACAGGGAACACTGAAGCTTTCTTT.

CDR3 sequence reads: CASSSGGAVTNEKLFF. For the CDR3, the DNA is TGTGCCAGCAGTTCAGGGGGCGCGGTAACTAATGAAAAACTGTTTTTT. The chain couples TRBV28 to TRBJ1-4, with 8 bases identical to TRBD1. The CDR3 spans 16 residues. CDR1 and CDR2 from the germline V gene are MDHEN and SYDVKM. Germline trimming cut 4 bases from V and 1 base from J; bases unmatched to any gene: 5.

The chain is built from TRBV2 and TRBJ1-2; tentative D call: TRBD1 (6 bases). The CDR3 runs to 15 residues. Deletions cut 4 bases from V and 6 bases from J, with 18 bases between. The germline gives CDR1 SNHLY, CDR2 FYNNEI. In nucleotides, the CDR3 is TGTGCCAGCAGTGTACGGGGACAATCCTTCCATGGCTACACCTTC. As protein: CASSVRGQSFHGYTF.

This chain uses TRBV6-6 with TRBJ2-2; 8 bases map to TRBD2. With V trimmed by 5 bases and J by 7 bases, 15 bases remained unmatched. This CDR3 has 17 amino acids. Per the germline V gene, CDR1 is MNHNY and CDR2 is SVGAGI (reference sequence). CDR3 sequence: CASSPPGGGLVFGELFF. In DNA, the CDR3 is TGTGCCAGCAGTCCCCCCGGCGGGGGGCTTGTCTTCGGGGAGCTGTTTTTT.

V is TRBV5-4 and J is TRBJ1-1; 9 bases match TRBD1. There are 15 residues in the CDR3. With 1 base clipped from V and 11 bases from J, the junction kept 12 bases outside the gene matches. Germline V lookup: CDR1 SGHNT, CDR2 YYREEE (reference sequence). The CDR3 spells CASSLLGTGTVGAFF. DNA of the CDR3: TGTGCCAGCAGCTTGCTCGGGACAGGGACCGTTGGGGCTTTCTTT. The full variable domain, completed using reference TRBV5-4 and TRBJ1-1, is ETGVTQSPTHLIKTRGQQVTLRCSSQSGHNTVSWYQQALGQGPQFIFQYYREEENGRGNFPPRFSGLQFPNYSSELNVNALELDDSALYLCASSLLGTGTVGAFFGQGTRLTVV.